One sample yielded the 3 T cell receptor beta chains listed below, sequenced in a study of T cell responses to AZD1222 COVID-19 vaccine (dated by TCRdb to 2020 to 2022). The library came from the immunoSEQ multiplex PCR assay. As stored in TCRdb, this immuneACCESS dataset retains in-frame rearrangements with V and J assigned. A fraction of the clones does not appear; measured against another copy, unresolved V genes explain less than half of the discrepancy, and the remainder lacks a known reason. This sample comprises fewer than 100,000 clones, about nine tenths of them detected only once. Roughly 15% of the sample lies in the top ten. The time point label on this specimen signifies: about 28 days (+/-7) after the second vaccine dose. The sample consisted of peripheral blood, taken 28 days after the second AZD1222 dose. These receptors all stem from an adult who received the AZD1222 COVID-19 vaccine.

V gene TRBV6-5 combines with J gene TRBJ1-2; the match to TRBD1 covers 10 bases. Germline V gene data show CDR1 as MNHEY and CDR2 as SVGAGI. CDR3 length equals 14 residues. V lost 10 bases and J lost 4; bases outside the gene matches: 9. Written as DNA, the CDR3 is TGTGCCACCACCCCGGGACAGGGGACCTATGGCTACACCTTC. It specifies CATTPGQGTYGYTF.

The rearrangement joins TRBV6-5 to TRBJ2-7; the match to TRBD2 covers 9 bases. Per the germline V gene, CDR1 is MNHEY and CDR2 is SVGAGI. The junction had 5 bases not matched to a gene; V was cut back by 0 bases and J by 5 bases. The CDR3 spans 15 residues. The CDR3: CASSYSGTSSDEQYF. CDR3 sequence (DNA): TGTGCCAGCAGTTACTCAGGGACTAGCAGCGACGAGCAGTACTTC.

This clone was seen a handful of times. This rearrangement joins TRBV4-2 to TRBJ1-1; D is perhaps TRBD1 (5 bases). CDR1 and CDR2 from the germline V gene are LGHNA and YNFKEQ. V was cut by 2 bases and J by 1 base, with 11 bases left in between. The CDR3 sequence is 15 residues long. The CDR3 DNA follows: TGTGCCAGCAGCCAATCCGTAGACAGGAACACTGAAGCTTTCTTT. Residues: CASSQSVDRNTEAFF.